A single sample is the source of the 2 T cell receptor beta chains below, sequenced in a study of Graves' ophthalmopathy and Graves' hyperthyroidism. Scientists amplified the TCR beta CDR3 regions from RNA transcripts. First-round RT-PCR with HTBI primers preceded a second-round multiplex PCR. One entry per CDR3 protein results from TCRdb running MiXCR on the multiplex PCR reads. The data hold over a million distinct CDR3 sequences, with 35% to 45% observed a single time. Material for sequencing was peripheral blood or thyroid tissue (not recorded which). These receptors were collected from an adult man with Graves' hyperthyroidism.

The rearrangement links TRBV9 to TRBJ1-1; TRBD1 might be the D (6 bases). The CDR3 has 16 residues. V was cut by 4 bases and J by 5 bases, with 21 bases left in between. Per germline, CDR1 SGDLS and CDR2 YYNGEE. Here the CDR3 DNA reads TGTGCCAGCAGCAACAGGGCGGGGGCGGTGAGTACTGAAGCTTTCTTT. This encodes CASSNRAGAVSTEAFF.

The chain carries TRBV15 and TRBJ2-7, with 9 nucleotides matching TRBD1. CDR1 is LNHNV, CDR2 YYDKDF, per germline (reference sequence). This CDR3 region has 14 residues. J gave up 4 bases and V 5 bases, and 6 bases lay outside the gene matches. The DNA for the CDR3 is TGTGCCACCAGCGGGGGACAGGGTTGGTACGAGCAGTACTTC. It is translated as CATSGGQGWYEQYF.